The present entry profiles one T cell receptor (beta chain) with its context. Its cognate antigen has yet to be identified. Base qualities were left out, and no much larger clone turns up one base away. Using the deep immunoSEQ assay, multiplex PCR amplified TCR CDR3 regions from genomic DNA. Genomic DNA extracted from each cell subset was distributed evenly over all wells of several immunoSEQ 96-well plates, and each plate served as one replicate. For sorted subsets, each replicate PCR was loaded with around 200 ng genomic DNA, equivalent to 32,000 or so T cell genomes. Purified libraries were measured with a Qubit 3.0 fluorometer, size-checked on a Bioanalyzer 2100, and measured again with the KAPA Library Quantification kit. A separate single-read 150-cycle Illumina NextSeq 550 flow cell was used to sequence each immunoSEQ 96-well plate. In the original analysis: The immunoSEQ output contained only junctional sequences without quality scores, so filtering could not match that applied to full-length reads. Sequences were annotated with PyIR, a Python wrapper for IgBLAST v1.9, and V/J genes and CDR3 were assigned using IMGT germline references. Reads were filtered out if the reads had weak V/J assignments (E-value above 1e-6), no CDR3, stop codons, out-of-frame junctions, or ambiguous translated residues. V3J clonotypes were defined by identical inferred V gene, J gene, and CDR3 amino acid sequence. Percentage overlap between repertoires was calculated by dividing the number of shared unique clonotypes by the size of the smaller repertoire. RTK rarefaction, the Chao1 estimator, and Recon v2.1 estimates of unobserved clonotypes were used to assess repertoire richness. For all TCRbeta clonotypes obtained by the gDNA method from several donors, generation probabilities were computed with OLGA. The table comes from immuneACCESS by way of TCRdb, which keeps in-frame sequences with V and J called. Part of the clones is missing from these tables; in studies checked, under half for an unresolved V gene and the rest for unknown reasons. The V and J calls and clone size were taken over from that table, and D and trimming were inferred from the DNA. Recorded for this sample are under 850,000 clones; roughly 72% of them occurred a single time. The ten largest clones represent about 1.8% of the sample.

These data are taken from a study of shared clonotypes between healthy human individuals (dated by TCRdb to about 2020). Context from the whole study: The cohort comprised two women and a few men aged 18 to 49 years. Between about 0.85 and 10 billion PBMCs per donor were obtained by leukapheresis. For each donor, three plates each were used for CD4 naive and CD4 memory, two plates were used for CD8 naive, and one plate was used for CD8 memory. Blood TCR repertoires of about five healthy adults were deeply sequenced to estimate repertoire size and the extent of clonotype sharing between individuals. To increase sequencing depth and limit assay-specific biases, TCR repertoire library preparation and sequencing were carried out by different laboratories using diverse techniques.

CDR1 and CDR2, looked up from the germline V gene, are LGHNA and YNFKEQ. Its CDR3 holds 16 amino acids, cysteine through phenylalanine. Just the 48-base CDR3 DNA is kept, in frame starting at base 1. Compared with germline, V lacks 5 bases and J lacks 0 bases; bases without a gene match: 6. Donors were healthy HIV-negative adults with no recently reported acute infections or vaccinations. Every donor was a Caucasian adult residing in Nashville, Tennessee, USA. CD4+ T cells were enriched through magnetic negative selection, after which naive cells were positively selected on CD45RA and the remaining negative fraction served as the memory subset. Blood was collected by leukapheresis, and PBMCs were isolated by Ficoll-Histopaque density gradient centrifugation and then cryopreserved in liquid nitrogen vapor phase. Analytical flow cytometry was used to check the purity and quantity of every magnetically sorted T cell population. From each sorted fraction, genomic DNA was isolated and quantified by UV absorbance on a Nanodrop 2000c.

Overall study results and their limits: Rarefaction of sorted-subset datasets indicated incomplete sequencing despite the large sequencing depth. Higher generation probabilities were observed for clonotypes shared by all four sorted-subset donors than for non-shared clonotypes. The genetic and exposure-history diversity represented was limited by the small number of donors. Sampling was restricted to blood, and TCR repertoires in tissue are likely to differ from TCR repertoires in blood. Sharing across several donors was observed for 5% to 6.5% of naive CD4, around 3.5% of naive CD8, 2% to 2.5% of memory CD4, and roughly 0.4% of memory CD8 clonotypes. Naive subsets generally had larger estimated clonotype richness than memory subsets did. Based on pairwise subsampling, the degree of clonotype sharing among donors was expected to be affected by sequencing depth.

This clonotype originated in a woman in her twenties or thirties in good health. The sample was memory CD4+ T cells sorted from blood. The sample's cell subset or site label is to be understood as: CD45RA-negative fraction. The chain is encoded by TRBV4-2 joined to TRBJ2-7, with 11 bases in between that match TRBD1. The CDR3 protein sequence reads: CASSLLGTGGSYEQYF. DNA sequence: TGTGCCAGCAGCTTATTAGGGACAGGGGGCTCCTACGAGCAGTACTTC.